The present T cell receptor (beta chain) was sequenced within a study of OX40 agonist ivuxolimab in advanced cancers. The data were produced by immunoSEQ multiplex PCR, yet TCRdb's version contains in-frame clones alone and is incomplete. The sample lists roughly 100,000 clones; approximately 90% were seen once. Germline CDR1 and CDR2: SGHTA and FQGNSA. This CDR3 comprises 14 residues. This clone has just one count. One end of the junction is discordant with germline, which a read error may explain. Systemic immunosuppression or autoimmune disease history was grounds to exclude patients. Sampling of blood occurred at baseline, cycle 4 day 1, and cycle 7 day 1.

Sequenced material: CD4+ or CD8+ T cells sorted from blood, taken in a trial of the OX40 agonist ivuxolimab. The V and J genes are TRBV7-2 and TRBJ1-1; D might be TRBD1 (5 bases). The source of this sequence is an adult with an advanced solid tumor such as melanoma, head and neck, liver or kidney cancer. The chain's CDR3 is CASSLGGTRTGAFF. CDR3 DNA sequence: TGTGCCAGCAGCTTAGGGGGGACGCGTACTGGAGCTTTCTTT.